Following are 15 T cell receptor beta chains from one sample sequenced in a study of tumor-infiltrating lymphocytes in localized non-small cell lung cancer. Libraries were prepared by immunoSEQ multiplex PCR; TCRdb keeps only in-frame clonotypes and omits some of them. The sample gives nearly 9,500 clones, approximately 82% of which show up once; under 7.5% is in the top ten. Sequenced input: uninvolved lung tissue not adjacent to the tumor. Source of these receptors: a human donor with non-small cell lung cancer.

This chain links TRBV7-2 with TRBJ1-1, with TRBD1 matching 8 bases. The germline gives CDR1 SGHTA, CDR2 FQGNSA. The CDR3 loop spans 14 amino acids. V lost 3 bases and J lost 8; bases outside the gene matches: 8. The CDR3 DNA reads TGTGCCAGCAGCTTCCGTGCAGGGGGCGGAGAAGCTTTCTTT. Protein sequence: CASSFRAGGGEAFF. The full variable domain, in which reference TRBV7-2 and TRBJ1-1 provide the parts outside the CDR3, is GAGVSQSPSNKVTEKGKDVELRCDPISGHTALYWYRQSLGQGLEFLIYFQGNSAPDKSGLPSDRFSAERTGGSVSTLTIQRTQQEDSAVYLCASSFRAGGGEAFFGQGTRLTVV.

DNA of the CDR3: TGCAGCGTTGGGCCTGGGACAGGGGGAGGCTCTGGGGCCAACGTCCTGACTTTC. Protein sequence: CSVGPGTGGGSGANVLTF. The V and J genes are TRBV29-1 and TRBJ2-6; TRBD1 matches at 11 bases. Germline trimming cut 4 bases from V and 0 bases from J; bases unmatched to any gene: 8. The CDR3 loop spans 18 amino acids. Looked up from germline, CDR1 is SQVTM and CDR2 is ANQGSEA.

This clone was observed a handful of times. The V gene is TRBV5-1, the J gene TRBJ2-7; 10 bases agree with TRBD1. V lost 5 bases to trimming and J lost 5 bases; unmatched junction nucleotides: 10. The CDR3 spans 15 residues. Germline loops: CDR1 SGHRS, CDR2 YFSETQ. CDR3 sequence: CASRWPGQGFHEQYF. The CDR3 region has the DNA TGCGCCAGCAGATGGCCGGGACAGGGGTTCCACGAGCAGTACTTC.

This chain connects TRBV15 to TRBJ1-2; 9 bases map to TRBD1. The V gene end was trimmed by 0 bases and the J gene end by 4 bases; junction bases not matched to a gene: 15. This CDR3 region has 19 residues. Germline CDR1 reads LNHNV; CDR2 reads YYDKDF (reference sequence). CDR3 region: CATSRDVRTGAAGGYGYTF. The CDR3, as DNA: TGTGCCACCAGCAGAGATGTTAGGACAGGGGCGGCGGGAGGCTATGGCTACACCTTC.

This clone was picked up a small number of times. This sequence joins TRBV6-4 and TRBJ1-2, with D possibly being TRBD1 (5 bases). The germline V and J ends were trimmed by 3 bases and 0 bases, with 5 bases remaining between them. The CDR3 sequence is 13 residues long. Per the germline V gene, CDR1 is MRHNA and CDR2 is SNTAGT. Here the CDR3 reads CASSEGANYGYTF. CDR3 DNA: TGTGCCAGCAGTGAGGGGGCTAACTATGGCTACACCTTC.

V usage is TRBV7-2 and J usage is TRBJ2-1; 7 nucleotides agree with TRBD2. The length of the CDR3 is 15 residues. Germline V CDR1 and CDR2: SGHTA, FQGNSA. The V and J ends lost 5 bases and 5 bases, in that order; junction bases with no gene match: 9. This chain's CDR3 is CASSRRSSGNNEQFF. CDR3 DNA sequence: TGTGCCAGCAGCCGCCGATCTAGCGGAAACAATGAGCAGTTCTTC.

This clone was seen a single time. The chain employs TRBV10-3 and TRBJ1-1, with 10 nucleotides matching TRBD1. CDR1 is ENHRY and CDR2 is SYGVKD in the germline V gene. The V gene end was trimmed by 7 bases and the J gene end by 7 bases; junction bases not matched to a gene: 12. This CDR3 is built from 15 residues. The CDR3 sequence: CAIKEGTGDSDEAFF. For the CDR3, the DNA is TGTGCCATCAAGGAGGGGACAGGGGATTCTGATGAAGCTTTCTTT.

CDR3 protein: CAISRDGKSGANVLTF. CDR3 sequence (DNA): TGTGCCATCAGCCGGGACGGGAAATCTGGGGCCAACGTCCTGACTTTC. The rearrangement links TRBV10-3 to TRBJ2-6, with D tentatively TRBD1 or TRBD2 (5 bases each). Trimming removed 6 bases at V and 1 base at J, with 13 bases between. Germline V gene sequence: CDR1 ENHRY, CDR2 SYGVKD. The CDR3 loop spans 16 amino acids.

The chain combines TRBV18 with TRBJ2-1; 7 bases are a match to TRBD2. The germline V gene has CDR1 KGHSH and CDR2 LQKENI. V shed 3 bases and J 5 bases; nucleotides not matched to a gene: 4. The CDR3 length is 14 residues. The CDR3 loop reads CASSPASGHNEQFF. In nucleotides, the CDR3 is TGTGCCAGCTCACCGGCTAGCGGACACAATGAGCAGTTCTTC.

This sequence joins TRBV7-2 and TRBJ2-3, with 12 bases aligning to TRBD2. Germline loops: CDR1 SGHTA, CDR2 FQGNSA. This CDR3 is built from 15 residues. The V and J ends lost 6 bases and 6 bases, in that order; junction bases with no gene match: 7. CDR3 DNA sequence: TGTGCCAGCAGTCCTAGCGGGAGGGCCCCGGATACGCAGTATTTT. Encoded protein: CASSPSGRAPDTQYF.

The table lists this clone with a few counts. In DNA form, the CDR3 reads TGCGCCAGCAGCCTCCAGGCGGATAACTATGGCTACACCTTC. Protein product: CASSLQADNYGYTF. The chain joins TRBV5-1 to TRBJ1-2; D gene ambiguous. The germline V gene has CDR1 SGHRS and CDR2 YFSETQ. The V end was cut by 4 bases, the J end by 1 base, with 11 bases between. This CDR3 has 14 amino acids.

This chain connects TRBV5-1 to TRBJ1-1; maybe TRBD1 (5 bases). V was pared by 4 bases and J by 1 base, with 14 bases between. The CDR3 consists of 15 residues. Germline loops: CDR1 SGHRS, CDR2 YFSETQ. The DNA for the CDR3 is TGCGCCAGCAGCCTGGGACGGTTTGGGAACACTGAAGCTTTCTTT. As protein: CASSLGRFGNTEAFF.

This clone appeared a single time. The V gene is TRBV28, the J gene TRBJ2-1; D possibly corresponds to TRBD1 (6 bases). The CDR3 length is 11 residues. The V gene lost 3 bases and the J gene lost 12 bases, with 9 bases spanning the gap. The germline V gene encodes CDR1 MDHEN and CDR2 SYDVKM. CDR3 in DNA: TGTGCCAGCAGTTTGGGCAGGGGGCAGTTCTTC. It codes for CASSLGRGQFF.

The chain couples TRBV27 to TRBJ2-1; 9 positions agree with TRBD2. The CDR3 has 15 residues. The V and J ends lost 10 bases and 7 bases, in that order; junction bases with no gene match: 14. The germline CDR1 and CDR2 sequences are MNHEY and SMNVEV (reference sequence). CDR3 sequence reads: CATKGREGPRNEQFF. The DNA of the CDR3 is TGTGCCACGAAGGGGCGGGAGGGCCCTCGGAATGAGCAGTTCTTC.

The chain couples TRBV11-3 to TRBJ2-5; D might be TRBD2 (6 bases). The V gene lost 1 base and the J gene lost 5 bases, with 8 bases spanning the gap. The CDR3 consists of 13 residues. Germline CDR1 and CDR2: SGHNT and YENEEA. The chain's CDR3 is CASSLGRGETQYF. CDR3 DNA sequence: TGTGCCAGCAGCTTAGGTCGGGGGGAGACCCAGTACTTC.